The rows below give T cell receptor beta chains drawn from one sample of a study of blood T cell repertoires in COVID-19. TCRdb's copy holds only in-frame clones and misses some; the assay was immunoSEQ multiplex PCR. Of approximately 320,000 clones detected, approximately 86% appear once; the ten largest clones hold 8.5% to 10%. Sequencing used PBMCs or T cells enriched from blood (not recorded which). These receptor sequences come from a woman younger than 35 who had recovered from COVID-19. CDR3s include the opening cysteine and the closing phenylalanine or tryptophan. D genes are given only for firm matches. Size is omitted from some rows. Given values are once, few, many or a class for expanded clones.

j_call: TRBJ1-1
cdr3_length: 14
v_call: TRBV5-5
clone_size: -
d_call: -
cdr3_nt: TGTGCCAGCAGCTTGGAACGAGTGAACACTGAAGCTTTCTTT
cdr3_aa: CASSLERVNTEAFF

j_call: TRBJ1-1
cdr3_length: 13
v_call: TRBV12-3/TRBV12-4
clone_size: -
d_call: -
cdr3_nt: TGTGCCAGCAGTGTGGGCCCGAACACTGAAGCTTTCTTT
cdr3_aa: CASSVGPNTEAFF

j_call: TRBJ1-2
cdr3_length: 13
v_call: TRBV28
clone_size: -
d_call: -
cdr3_nt: TGTGCCAGCAGTCCCCGGCCTTGGGAGGGCTACACCTTC
cdr3_aa: CASSPRPWEGYTF

j_call: TRBJ1-3
cdr3_length: 15
v_call: TRBV2
clone_size: -
d_call: -
cdr3_nt: TGTGCCAGCAGTGAATCGGGGGGGGTCGGAAACACCATATATTTT
cdr3_aa: CASSESGGVGNTIYF

j_call: TRBJ1-2
cdr3_length: 16
v_call: TRBV15
clone_size: -
d_call: -
cdr3_nt: TGTGCCACCAGCAGAGACGGTCAGCCGACATATCGGGGCTACACCTTC
cdr3_aa: CATSRDGQPTYRGYTF

j_call: TRBJ1-5
cdr3_length: 13
v_call: TRBV6-4
clone_size: -
d_call: -
cdr3_nt: TGTGCCAGCAGTTACGACTGGAATCAGCCCCAGCATTTT
cdr3_aa: CASSYDWNQPQHF

j_call: TRBJ2-2
cdr3_length: 16
v_call: TRBV7-3
clone_size: -
d_call: TRBD2
cdr3_nt: TGTGCCAGCAGCTTGGGGCTAGCGGGAGCCACCGGGGAGCTGTTTTTT
cdr3_aa: CASSLGLAGATGELFF

j_call: TRBJ1-2
cdr3_length: 13
v_call: TRBV24-1
clone_size: -
d_call: TRBD1
cdr3_nt: TGTGCCACCAGACAGGGGGAGAACTATGGCTACACCTTC
cdr3_aa: CATRQGENYGYTF

j_call: TRBJ2-5
cdr3_length: 16
v_call: TRBV2
clone_size: -
d_call: TRBD2
cdr3_nt: TGTGCCAGCAGTCGGACTAGCGGGGGAAATCAAGAGACCCAGTACTTC
cdr3_aa: CASSRTSGGNQETQYF

j_call: TRBJ1-5
cdr3_length: 12
v_call: TRBV28
clone_size: -
d_call: -
cdr3_nt: TGTGCCAGCAGTTTACAAACTGGGCCCCAGCATTTT
cdr3_aa: CASSLQTGPQHF

j_call: TRBJ2-7
cdr3_length: 15
v_call: TRBV18
clone_size: few
d_call: TRBD1
cdr3_nt: TGTGCCAGCTCACCACAGGACAGGGCAGGGTACGAGCAGTACTTC
cdr3_aa: CASSPQDRAGYEQYF

j_call: TRBJ2-5
cdr3_length: 15
v_call: TRBV5-6
clone_size: -
d_call: TRBD2
cdr3_nt: TGTGCCAGCAGTCCTGGCGGGGGGGCCGGTGAGACCCAGTACTTC
cdr3_aa: CASSPGGGAGETQYF

j_call: TRBJ2-5
cdr3_length: 16
v_call: TRBV19
clone_size: -
d_call: TRBD1
cdr3_nt: TGTGCCAGTAGTAGTTGGACAGGGGGCATCCAAGAGACCCAGTACTTC
cdr3_aa: CASSSWTGGIQETQYF

j_call: TRBJ1-2
cdr3_length: 15
v_call: TRBV9
clone_size: -
d_call: -
cdr3_nt: TGTGCCAGCAGCTCCCGCGGGGGCGTTGACTATGGCTACACCTTC
cdr3_aa: CASSSRGGVDYGYTF

j_call: TRBJ2-2
cdr3_length: 14
v_call: TRBV28
clone_size: -
d_call: -
cdr3_nt: TGTGCCAGCAGCCTTACAGGGGGGGCCGGGGAGCTGTTTTTT
cdr3_aa: CASSLTGGAGELFF

j_call: TRBJ2-3
cdr3_length: 18
v_call: TRBV18
clone_size: -
d_call: -
cdr3_nt: TGTGCCAGCTCACAGTCGTCGGTTAGCCGACAGGTGACAGATACGCAGTATTTT
cdr3_aa: CASSQSSVSRQVTDTQYF

j_call: TRBJ1-1
cdr3_length: 14
v_call: TRBV28
clone_size: -
d_call: TRBD1
cdr3_nt: TGTGCCAGCTCTAAGACAGGGGGCATGACTGAAGCTTTCTTT
cdr3_aa: CASSKTGGMTEAFF

j_call: TRBJ1-4
cdr3_length: 15
v_call: TRBV5-1
clone_size: -
d_call: TRBD1
cdr3_nt: TGCGCCAGCAGCTTCGTCGGGACAGGTGAAGAAAAACTGTTTTTT
cdr3_aa: CASSFVGTGEEKLFF

j_call: TRBJ1-1
cdr3_length: 14
v_call: TRBV2
clone_size: -
d_call: -
cdr3_nt: TGTGCCAGCTTCCTGGAAACAGGGAACACTGAAGCTTTCTTT
cdr3_aa: CASFLETGNTEAFF

j_call: TRBJ2-4
cdr3_length: 17
v_call: TRBV4-1
clone_size: -
d_call: -
cdr3_nt: TGCGCCAGCAGCCAGATCGGGCCCTCAGGGGCCAAAAACATTCAGTACTTC
cdr3_aa: CASSQIGPSGAKNIQYF

j_call: TRBJ2-7
cdr3_length: 13
v_call: TRBV7-2
clone_size: -
d_call: -
cdr3_nt: TGTGCCAGCAGCTCCCTCTCCCCCTACGAGCAGTACTTC
cdr3_aa: CASSSLSPYEQYF

j_call: TRBJ1-3
cdr3_length: 15
v_call: TRBV7-9
clone_size: -
d_call: -
cdr3_nt: TGTGCCAGCAGCTCTTCATCTAGCTCTGGAAACACCATATATTTT
cdr3_aa: CASSSSSSSGNTIYF